These T cell receptor beta chains were read from a single sample in a study of shared clonotypes between healthy human individuals. The data were produced by immunoSEQ multiplex PCR, yet TCRdb's version contains in-frame clones alone and is incomplete. The sample consists of roughly 2.1 million clones, 85% to 95% of them appearing once. Sequenced: naive CD8+ T cells from PBMCs. Every receptor here comes from a man aged 18 to 30 in good health. Some clones in this sample may be carry-over from other donors' samples. Both conserved end residues are part of each CDR3. Each record gives: V gene, clone size, J gene, D gene, CDR3 length, CDR3 DNA, CDR3 protein. A D gene is named only where the DNA matches it firmly. Only part of the rows carry a size: once, few, many, or a class if the clone is expanded.

v_call: TRBV9; clone_size: -; j_call: TRBJ2-5; d_call: TRBD2; cdr3_length: 14; cdr3_nt: TGTGCCAGCAGCGGTAGCGGGTCTCAAGAGACCCAGTACTTC; cdr3_aa: CASSGSGSQETQYF
v_call: TRBV27; clone_size: -; j_call: TRBJ2-5; d_call: TRBD2; cdr3_length: 14; cdr3_nt: TGTGCCAGTTGTCCTAGCGGGGGGAGGGAGACCCAGTACTTC; cdr3_aa: CASCPSGGRETQYF
v_call: TRBV7-8; clone_size: -; j_call: TRBJ1-2; d_call: TRBD1; cdr3_length: 15; cdr3_nt: TGTGCCAGCAGCTTAGTGGACAGGGACAACTATGGCTACACCTTC; cdr3_aa: CASSLVDRDNYGYTF
v_call: TRBV6-5; clone_size: -; j_call: TRBJ1-1; d_call: -; cdr3_length: 14; cdr3_nt: TGTGCCAGCAGTTACGGGGGACCCTCGACTGAAGCTTTCTTT; cdr3_aa: CASSYGGPSTEAFF
v_call: TRBV9; clone_size: -; j_call: TRBJ2-2; d_call: TRBD2; cdr3_length: 15; cdr3_nt: TGTGCCAGCAGCGTTGCGGGAGGTAGCACCGGGGAGCTGTTTTTT; cdr3_aa: CASSVAGGSTGELFF
v_call: TRBV6-5; clone_size: once; j_call: TRBJ2-3; d_call: TRBD2; cdr3_length: 16; cdr3_nt: TGTGCCAGCAGTTGGGATAGCGGGAGGAGCACAGATACGCAGTATTTT; cdr3_aa: CASSWDSGRSTDTQYF
v_call: TRBV7-2; clone_size: -; j_call: TRBJ2-5; d_call: -; cdr3_length: 15; cdr3_nt: TGTGCCAGCAGCTTAGCGCGGGTTTACCAAGAGACCCAGTACTTC; cdr3_aa: CASSLARVYQETQYF
v_call: TRBV9; clone_size: -; j_call: TRBJ1-2; d_call: -; cdr3_length: 17; cdr3_nt: TGTGCCAGCAGCGGAGCGACCCGGGACCAGGGGACCTATGGCTACACCTTC; cdr3_aa: CASSGATRDQGTYGYTF
v_call: TRBV5-1; clone_size: -; j_call: TRBJ2-7; d_call: -; cdr3_length: 14; cdr3_nt: TGCGCCAGCAGCTTGAAAGGGCAGGGCTACGAGCAGTACTTC; cdr3_aa: CASSLKGQGYEQYF
v_call: TRBV7-2; clone_size: once; j_call: TRBJ2-3; d_call: TRBD2; cdr3_length: 16; cdr3_nt: TGTGCCAGCAGCTTAGAGGGACTAGCGGGAGCAGATACGCAGTATTTT; cdr3_aa: CASSLEGLAGADTQYF
v_call: TRBV5-8; clone_size: -; j_call: TRBJ2-3; d_call: TRBD2; cdr3_length: 17; cdr3_nt: TGTGCCAGCAGCTTGGCCGGGACTAGCGCTTACACAGATACGCAGTATTTT; cdr3_aa: CASSLAGTSAYTDTQYF
v_call: TRBV7-2; clone_size: -; j_call: TRBJ2-7; d_call: -; cdr3_length: 15; cdr3_nt: TGTGCCAGCAGCGGGATACCGGGACACCTCTACGAGCAGTACTTC; cdr3_aa: CASSGIPGHLYEQYF
v_call: TRBV11-2; clone_size: -; j_call: TRBJ1-2; d_call: TRBD1; cdr3_length: 12; cdr3_nt: TGTGCCAGCAGGGATACAGGGGAGGGCTACACCTTC; cdr3_aa: CASRDTGEGYTF
v_call: TRBV7-8; clone_size: once; j_call: TRBJ2-1; d_call: TRBD1; cdr3_length: 15; cdr3_nt: TGTGCCAGCAGCCGTGTGGGACAGGGGTACAATGAGCAGTTCTTC; cdr3_aa: CASSRVGQGYNEQFF
v_call: TRBV28; clone_size: -; j_call: TRBJ2-1; d_call: TRBD2; cdr3_length: 15; cdr3_nt: TGTGCCAGCAGTTTAACGTCTAGCGGGAGCGGTGAGCAGTTCTTC; cdr3_aa: CASSLTSSGSGEQFF
v_call: TRBV29-1; clone_size: -; j_call: TRBJ1-2; d_call: -; cdr3_length: 14; cdr3_nt: TGCAGCGTTGAGGGACGGACAACTAACTATGGCTACACCTTC; cdr3_aa: CSVEGRTTNYGYTF
v_call: TRBV11-2; clone_size: once; j_call: TRBJ2-7; d_call: -; cdr3_length: 16; cdr3_nt: TGTGCCAGCAGCTTAGACTCAGCAGGGGTGTCCCACGAGCAGTACTTC; cdr3_aa: CASSLDSAGVSHEQYF
v_call: TRBV7-8; clone_size: -; j_call: TRBJ2-1; d_call: TRBD2; cdr3_length: 15; cdr3_nt: TGTGCCAGCAGCCAATGGACTAGCGGGAGGGTTGAGCAGTTCTTC; cdr3_aa: CASSQWTSGRVEQFF
v_call: TRBV28; clone_size: -; j_call: TRBJ1-2; d_call: TRBD1; cdr3_length: 15; cdr3_nt: TGTGCCAGCAGTTTATGGGGGGGAAGGACAGGCGGCTACACCTTC; cdr3_aa: CASSLWGGRTGGYTF
v_call: TRBV4-3; clone_size: -; j_call: TRBJ2-1; d_call: -; cdr3_length: 13; cdr3_nt: TGCGCCAGCAGCCAAGGCGTTTACAATGAGCAGTTCTTC; cdr3_aa: CASSQGVYNEQFF
v_call: TRBV29-1; clone_size: -; j_call: TRBJ2-7; d_call: -; cdr3_length: 12; cdr3_nt: TGCAGCACCTCGTGGGGCAACTACGAGCAGTACTTC; cdr3_aa: CSTSWGNYEQYF
v_call: TRBV5-6; clone_size: -; j_call: TRBJ2-7; d_call: -; cdr3_length: 14; cdr3_nt: TGTGCCAGCAGCCATACGGACATTGCCTACGAGCAGTACTTC; cdr3_aa: CASSHTDIAYEQYF